A single sample gave rise to the 24 T cell receptor beta chains below, sequenced in a study of shared clonotypes between healthy human individuals. Generated by immunoSEQ multiplex PCR, the TCRdb table keeps only in-frame clones and is missing some. The sample comprises about 710,000 clones, 73% of which are singletons, and around 1.8% rests with the top ten. The sample comprised memory CD4+ T cells sorted from blood. Indicated subset: CD45RA-negative fraction. These receptors originate from a woman in her thirties in good health.

Ten or more counts support this clone. V and J are TRBV28 and TRBJ1-5; 7 bases are a match to TRBD1. Germline CDR1 is MDHEN and CDR2 is SYDVKM. CDR3 size: 16 residues. V lost 3 bases to trimming and J lost 0 bases; unmatched junction nucleotides: 5. CDR3 amino acids: CASSFIRDSSNQPQHF. CDR3 DNA: TGTGCCAGCAGTTTTATTAGGGACAGTAGCAATCAGCCCCAGCATTTT.

A note on this clone: Within the sample, other DNA sequences also encode this same CDR3. The chain combines TRBV25-1 with TRBJ1-5; tentative D call: TRBD1 (6 bases). This CDR3 comprises 13 residues. V was pared by 3 bases and J by 7 bases, with 10 bases between. Germline V CDR1 and CDR2: MGHDK, SYGVNS. CDR3 in amino acids: CASSEQGHQPQHF. In DNA form, the CDR3 reads TGTGCCAGCAGTGAGCAGGGACACCAGCCCCAGCATTTT.

Of note for this clone: One end of the junction varies from germline; a read error may be responsible. V is TRBV7-6 and J is TRBJ1-1; 9 bases match TRBD1. The CDR3 is 15 amino acids. The germline gives CDR1 SGHVS, CDR2 FNYEAQ. The CDR3 spells CASSVKTGGNSEAFF. As DNA, the CDR3 is TGTGCCAGCAGCGTAAAGACAGGGGGGAACTCTGAAGCTTTCTTT.

This clone was seen once. The chain recombines TRBV6-5 with TRBJ1-4; the D is unclear. Trimming cost V 6 bases and J 2 bases, with 10 bases left between them. Germline V gene sequence: CDR1 MNHEY, CDR2 SVGAGI. The CDR3 has 14 residues. This CDR3 is CASSPGMTNEKLFF. DNA of the CDR3: TGTGCCAGCAGCCCTGGGATGACTAATGAAAAACTGTTTTTT.

The sample holds many counts of this clone. This chain links TRBV6-1 with TRBJ2-7, with D maybe TRBD1 (6 bases). The CDR3 contains 15 residues. The V end was cut by 5 bases, the J end by 2 bases, with 16 bases between. The germline V gene encodes CDR1 MNHNS and CDR2 SASEGT. The chain's CDR3 is CASSQRTEGPYEQYF. The CDR3 DNA is TGTGCCAGCAGTCAACGGACAGAAGGCCCCTACGAGCAGTACTTC.

Notes on this clone: This sample includes further DNA sequences coding for the same CDR3. This chain connects TRBV18 to TRBJ2-7; 7 bases are shared with TRBD1. The CDR3 has 14 residues. With V trimmed by 5 bases and J by 2 bases, 6 bases remained unmatched. Per the germline V gene, CDR1 is KGHSH and CDR2 is LQKENI. CDR3 coding DNA: TGTGCCAGCTCATCACGACAGGGTCCCTACGAGCAGTACTTC. Translation: CASSSRQGPYEQYF.

This clone was found a few times. The rearrangement joins TRBV5-1 to TRBJ1-1; 8 positions match TRBD1. Germline V gives CDR1 SGHRS, CDR2 YFSETQ. V shed 6 bases and J 4 bases; nucleotides not matched to a gene: 8. The CDR3 is made up of 14 amino acids. Written as DNA, the CDR3 is TGCGCCAGCACCCGAACAGGGGGAAGCACTGAAGCTTTCTTT. The encoded protein is CASTRTGGSTEAFF.

This chain joins TRBV28 and TRBJ2-2; 9 bases map to TRBD2. The CDR3 totals 15 residues. Germline V lookup: CDR1 MDHEN, CDR2 SYDVKM. The trim removed 3 bases at V and 4 bases at J, leaving 3 bases unmatched. The CDR3, as DNA: TGTGCCAGCAGTTTGGTGACTAGCGGCACCGGGGAGCTGTTTTTT. This encodes CASSLVTSGTGELFF.

The chain has TRBV28 and TRBJ1-5; D unresolved. V was trimmed by 5 bases and J by 0 bases, leaving 5 bases between them. CDR1 and CDR2 from the germline V gene are MDHEN and SYDVKM. The CDR3 has 13 amino acids. In nucleotides, the CDR3 is TGTGCCAGCAGTACCTATAGCAATCAGCCCCAGCATTTT. Its protein product is CASSTYSNQPQHF.

The J gene is TRBJ2-1, the V gene TRBV13; 11 nucleotides match TRBD2. From germline, CDR1 is PRHDT and CDR2 FYEKMQ (reference sequence). V lost 5 bases and J lost 7; bases outside the gene matches: 10. The CDR3 runs to 16 residues. The CDR3 region has the DNA TGTGCCAGCAGCGAGACTAGCGGGATATGGTGGAATGAGCAGTTCTTC. Amino acid sequence: CASSETSGIWWNEQFF.

The V and J genes are TRBV28 and TRBJ2-5; 10 nucleotides match TRBD1. The CDR3 sequence is 19 residues long. Losses at the gene ends were 2 bases for V and 1 base for J; bases not matched to a gene: 13. CDR1 MDHEN and CDR2 SYDVKM come from the germline V gene. CDR3 in amino acids: CASSLPGTGALVVQETQYF. The DNA for the CDR3 is TGTGCCAGCAGTTTACCAGGGACAGGGGCATTAGTCGTCCAAGAGACCCAGTACTTC.

The V call is TRBV6-5, the J call TRBJ2-2; D unresolved. There are 13 residues in the CDR3. From germline, CDR1 is MNHEY and CDR2 SVGAGI. Trimming left V 0 bases short and J 6 bases short, with 5 bases between. The CDR3 nucleotides are TGTGCCAGCAGTTACTCGAGCTCCGGGGAGCTGTTTTTT. Protein sequence: CASSYSSSGELFF.

The CDR3 DNA is TGTGCCAGCCAGGAGGACTCGGGCGAGCAGTACTTC. It codes for CASQEDSGEQYF. This chain uses TRBV6-1 with TRBJ2-7; D may be TRBD2 (5 bases). This CDR3 has 12 residues. Trimming left V 8 bases short and J 6 bases short, with 14 bases between. Germline values: CDR1 MNHNS, CDR2 SASEGT.

This chain uses TRBV7-9 with TRBJ1-5, with 8 bases that match TRBD1. Looked up from germline, CDR1 is SEHNR and CDR2 is FQNEAQ (reference sequence). The CDR3 has 18 amino acids. V trimming: 1 base; J trimming: 3 bases; junction bases outside the gene matches: 11. The CDR3 reads CASSLGSGGDGDNQPQHF. The CDR3 DNA is TGTGCCAGCAGCTTAGGATCAGGGGGCGACGGGGACAATCAGCCCCAGCATTTT. The full variable domain, its missing parts supplied by reference TRBV7-9 and TRBJ1-5, is DTGVSQNPRHKITKRGQNVTFRCDPISEHNRLYWYRQTLGQGPEFLTYFQNEAQLEKSRLLSDRFSAERPKGSFSTLEIQRTEQGDSAMYLCASSLGSGGDGDNQPQHFGDGTRLSIL.

The chain is built from TRBV28 and TRBJ2-7, with D possibly called TRBD1 or TRBD2 (5 bases each). Germline CDR1 and CDR2: MDHEN and SYDVKM. The CDR3 is made up of 14 amino acids. The ends were cut back, 2 bases at V and 2 bases at J, with 10 bases in the middle. CDR3 residues: CASSLAWGTYEQYF. Written as DNA, the CDR3 is TGTGCCAGCAGTTTAGCGTGGGGGACCTACGAGCAGTACTTC.

CDR3 sequence reads: CASSRAGGGKLFF. The CDR3 DNA follows: TGTGCCAGCAGCCGCGCCGGGGGTGGAAAACTGTTTTTT. The chain combines TRBV28 with TRBJ1-4; TRBD1 might be the D (5 bases). The V end lost 6 bases, the J end lost 10 bases, and 15 bases lay between the germline ends. The CDR3 covers 13 residues. Germline V gene lookup returns CDR1 MDHEN and CDR2 SYDVKM.

This rearrangement joins TRBV30 to TRBJ1-4; D is unclear. V lost 3 bases, J lost 5 bases, and 16 bases lay in between. The V gene's germline CDR1 is GTSNPN and CDR2 SVGIG (reference sequence). CDR3 size: 15 residues. The CDR3 is CAWRPPGVGNEKLFF. CDR3 sequence (DNA): TGTGCCTGGAGGCCCCCCGGGGTGGGGAATGAAAAACTGTTTTTT.

V gene TRBV5-5 combines with J gene TRBJ1-5, with unresolved D. V was shortened by 1 base and J by 5 bases, with 16 bases between the two germline ends. The CDR3 contains 16 residues. Germline lookup yields CDR1 SGHKS and CDR2 YYEKEE (reference sequence). CDR3 coding DNA: TGTGCCAGCAGCTTGCTGTTGGGGATCGGGGATCAGCCCCAGCATTTT. It translates to CASSLLLGIGDQPQHF.

This chain connects TRBV6-1 to TRBJ1-2; 12 bases line up with TRBD1. J gave up 2 bases and V 0 bases, and 4 bases lay outside the gene matches. Germline values: CDR1 MNHNS, CDR2 SASEGT. The CDR3 runs 17 residues. The CDR3 sequence is CASSEAGQGALNYGYTF. CDR3 bases: TGTGCCAGCAGTGAAGCGGGACAGGGGGCGCTAAACTATGGCTACACCTTC.

V and J are TRBV15 and TRBJ2-2, with 7 nucleotides matching TRBD2. This CDR3 contains 16 residues. Per the germline V gene, CDR1 is LNHNV and CDR2 is YYDKDF (reference sequence). Unmatched junction bases numbered 3, after V lost 0 bases and J lost 2 bases. In DNA form, the CDR3 reads TGTGCCACCAGCAGAGAGGCTAGCGGAAACACCGGGGAGCTGTTTTTT. Protein sequence: CATSREASGNTGELFF.

The V and J genes are TRBV4-2 and TRBJ2-2; 10 positions agree with TRBD2. This CDR3 region has 18 residues. CDR1 and CDR2 (germline): LGHNA, YNFKEQ. Losses at the gene ends were 0 bases for V and 5 bases for J; bases not matched to a gene: 9. The CDR3 here is CASSQEELAGYKTGELFF. In DNA form, the CDR3 reads TGTGCCAGCAGCCAAGAAGAACTAGCGGGATATAAAACCGGGGAGCTGTTTTTT.

The V call is TRBV28, the J call TRBJ2-3; a weak D match, TRBD1 (5 bases). Trimming left V 7 bases short and J 4 bases short, with 24 bases between. The CDR3 is made up of 17 amino acids. CDR1 and CDR2 from the germline V gene are MDHEN and SYDVKM. The CDR3, as DNA: TGTGCCAGCAATCCAAGGGGCAGATATGCCGAGGCAGATACGCAGTATTTT. Protein: CASNPRGRYAEADTQYF.

The count of this clone is one. The V and J genes are TRBV27 and TRBJ1-2; TRBD1 agrees at 9 bases. The trim removed 6 bases at V and 3 bases at J, leaving 5 bases unmatched. This CDR3 has 14 amino acids. Germline V gene sequence: CDR1 MNHEY, CDR2 SMNVEV (reference sequence). The CDR3 loop is CASRGQGMDYGYTF. CDR3 DNA sequence: TGTGCCAGCAGGGGACAGGGAATGGACTATGGCTACACCTTC.

The gene calls are TRBV6-5 and TRBJ1-2, with TRBD1 as a possible D gene (6 bases). Germline loops: CDR1 MNHEY, CDR2 SVGAGI. The CDR3 extends over 16 amino acids. The V gene lost 0 bases and the J gene lost 0 bases, with 11 bases spanning the gap. The CDR3 coding sequence is TGTGCCAGCAGTTACTCGACAGGAATAGCTAACTATGGCTACACCTTC. Protein: CASSYSTGIANYGYTF.